Listed below are T cell receptor beta chains from one sample, sequenced in a study of blood T cells in healthy people across ages. MiXCR was run by TCRdb on the 5' RACE reads, yielding one entry per CDR3 protein. The sample has roughly 1,800,000 distinct CDR3 sequences, roughly 50% seen once; the top ten hold less than 2.5%. Specimen: blood. The receptor set was obtained from a woman aged 40-49 years in good health. Both conserved end residues are part of each CDR3. D genes are given only for firm matches.

d_call | j_call | v_call | cdr3_length | cdr3_aa
- | TRBJ2-7 | TRBV6-2/TRBV6-3 | 13 | CASSYSIHNEQYF
- | - | TRBV6-1 | 13 | CASRQGLVETQYF
TRBD2 | TRBJ2-7 | TRBV12-3/TRBV12-4 | 15 | CASSFGLAVSYEQYF
- | TRBJ2-3 | TRBV14 | 16 | CASSQERVRRTDTQYF
- | TRBJ1-2 | TRBV10-3 | 14 | CAISEMTGSYGYTF
- | TRBJ1-2 | TRBV11-2 | 17 | CASSLTPRGAAVDGYTF
TRBD2 | TRBJ2-3 | TRBV27 | 17 | CASYPSGGLPSTDTQYF
TRBD2 | TRBJ2-4 | TRBV20-1 | 15 | CSARPPGGAKNIQYF
- | TRBJ1-5 | TRBV21-1 | 16 | CASSKGEQGVNQPQHF
- | TRBJ2-5 | TRBV7-2 | 14 | CASSIPTGLETQYF
- | TRBJ2-1 | TRBV12-5 | 11 | CASGAQYGQFF
TRBD1 | TRBJ1-2 | TRBV28 | 14 | CASWDRNLNYGYTF
TRBD2 | TRBJ2-1 | TRBV20-1 | 18 | CSAAREAGSLYTYNEQFF
- | TRBJ2-1 | TRBV6-2/TRBV6-3 | 13 | CASHGSSYNEQFF
TRBD2 | TRBJ2-7 | TRBV9 | 15 | CASSAAGESYNEQYF
- | TRBJ2-1 | TRBV29-1 | 13 | CSVESAVRDEQFF
TRBD2 | TRBJ2-3 | TRBV7-2 | 17 | CASNPVALAGGLDTQYF
- | TRBJ2-1 | TRBV29-1 | 12 | CSVGRSRNEQFF
- | TRBJ2-1 | TRBV9 | 16 | CASSVDPARTYNEQFF
- | TRBJ2-1 | TRBV4-1 | 15 | CASSTLPTGSNEQFF
- | TRBJ2-5 | TRBV11-2 | 13 | CASSFDRRNEQYF
- | TRBJ1-4 | TRBV7-2 | 16 | CASSLGMGITNEKLFF
TRBD1 | TRBJ1-6 | TRBV7-2 | 15 | CASNPGTGIRAPLHF
TRBD2 | TRBJ2-3 | TRBV7-9 | 16 | CASSSSGGLGTDTQYF
TRBD1 | TRBJ2-7 | TRBV18 | 16 | CASSPIVGQGTYEQYF
- | TRBJ1-2 | TRBV6-5 | 14 | CASSAGRMNYGYTF
- | TRBJ1-4 | TRBV9 | 13 | CASSEDSYEKLFF
- | TRBJ1-1 | TRBV28 | 15 | CASSLGGARGTEAFF
- | TRBJ2-1 | TRBV5-4 | 15 | CASSAGLLGDNEQFF
- | TRBJ1-2 | TRBV10-3 | 15 | CAIGQLNREDYGYTF
TRBD2 | TRBJ2-5 | TRBV20-1 | 14 | CSAVIGTSKETQYF
TRBD1 | TRBJ2-4 | TRBV12-3/TRBV12-4 | 12 | CASSKTGGAQYF